Presented here are 5 T cell receptor beta chains from one specimen sequenced in a study of shared clonotypes between healthy human individuals. Clones were sequenced by immunoSEQ multiplex PCR, and TCRdb holds only the in-frame ones, with some missing. This sample has about 980,000 clones, with 76% found just once. Material for sequencing was memory CD4+ T cells sorted from blood. Subset in this sample: CD45RA-negative fraction. Receptor source: a man between 18 and 29 years old in good health.

The DNA for the CDR3 is TGTGCCAGTAGTCGAGCGAGCTCCTACAATGAGCAGTTCTTC. Translated: CASSRASSYNEQFF. The V gene is TRBV19, the J gene TRBJ2-1; D unresolved. Trimming removed 5 bases at V and 0 bases at J, with 8 bases between. Looked up from germline, CDR1 is LNHDA and CDR2 is SQIVND (reference sequence). This CDR3 has 14 residues.

As concerns this clone: One base away lies a much larger clone, so this may be a sequencing read error. The sample contains more than one DNA sequence encoding this CDR3. The chain combines TRBV2 with TRBJ2-7; tentative D call: TRBD1 (6 bases). Looked up from germline, CDR1 is SNHLY and CDR2 is FYNNEI. Trimming took 2 bases from V and 4 from J, leaving 6 bases between them. This CDR3 is built from 12 residues. The CDR3 protein is CASSEQGYEQYF. The CDR3, as DNA: TGTGCCAGCAGTGAACAGGGGTACGAGCAGTACTTC.

The gene calls are TRBV9 and TRBJ2-7; 15 bases map to TRBD2. The V and J ends lost 4 bases and 6 bases, in that order; junction bases with no gene match: 5. This CDR3 is 15 amino acids long. Germline loops: CDR1 SGDLS, CDR2 YYNGEE. This CDR3 reads CASSSGTSGRTEQYF. CDR3 nucleotides: TGTGCCAGCAGCTCCGGGACTAGCGGGAGGACCGAGCAGTACTTC.

This clone came up a few times. The CDR3 bases are TGTGCCAGTTTCCTAGCGGGAACCACAGATACGCAGTATTTT. This encodes CASFLAGTTDTQYF. The chain recombines TRBV6-6 with TRBJ2-3; 9 bases agree with TRBD2. The germline gives CDR1 MNHNY, CDR2 SVGAGI (reference sequence). CDR3 size: 14 residues. With V trimmed by 9 bases and J by 2 bases, 6 bases remained unmatched.

This clone showed up just once. The chain uses TRBV5-4 and TRBJ2-2; D call uncertain. The CDR3 runs to 16 residues. Germline loops: CDR1 SGHNT, CDR2 YYREEE (reference sequence). V was pared by 4 bases and J by 1 base, with 14 bases between. CDR3 in amino acids: CASSAARAWNTGELFF. The CDR3 DNA is TGTGCCAGCAGCGCCGCCCGGGCATGGAACACCGGGGAGCTGTTTTTT.